This T cell receptor (beta chain) was profiled in a study of T cell responses to AZD1222 COVID-19 vaccine. Whole-study findings and limits: Just five to seven people given AZD1222 tested seropositive at baseline. A mostly white British donor set with more females was recruited, and clonal diversity was possibly underestimated. Across spike, vaccine-associated CD4 TCRs were found, dominant at 160-218 and 743-854.

Germline lookup yields CDR1 SNHLY and CDR2 FYNNEI. This CDR3 spans 13 amino acids. Trimming left V 4 bases short and J 4 bases short, with 11 bases between. Details on this clone: Its antigen is undetermined.

Clones were sequenced by immunoSEQ multiplex PCR, and TCRdb holds only the in-frame ones, with some missing. The sample shows some 120,000 clones, 80% to 95% of them seen only once. Sequencing used peripheral blood, obtained 28 days after the second dose of the MenACWY control vaccine. This chain uses TRBV2 with TRBJ2-7; D unclear. The TCR comes from an adult who received the MenACWY meningococcal vaccine as a control. The CDR3, as DNA: TGTGCCAGCAGTGTAGCTTTCCCTTACGAGCAGTACTTC. Amino acids: CASSVAFPYEQYF.